This T cell receptor beta chain is drawn from a study of blood T cell repertoires in COVID-19. Across the study: The United States, Italy and Spain were the sources of the acute and convalescent COVID-19 samples. PBMCs, B-cell-depleted T cells, or T cells provided the cDNA or gDNA that made up the material.

How the authors handled the data: From reference gene primer amplification, estimates of nucleated cell counts were derived. TCRdb keeps only in-frame clones here, not all; method: immunoSEQ multiplex PCR. The D gene and trimming were derived from the DNA, and the V and J assignments and clone size from that table. The sample has a few hundred thousand clones, 88% seen once; the top ten hold more than 0.95%. V gave up 4 bases and J gave up 9 bases, with 13 bases separating them. CDR3 size: 12 residues. The V gene's germline CDR1 is LGHDT and CDR2 YNNKEL (reference sequence). The sample holds one count of this clone.

The receptor was isolated from a woman aged 18-29 years who had recovered from COVID-19. Input material: PBMCs or T cells enriched from blood (not recorded which). This chain joins TRBV3-1 (or the pseudogene TRBV3-2) and TRBJ2-7, with D perhaps TRBD1 (6 bases). CDR3 bases: TGTGCCAGCAGCCCGCTCCAAGGGGGGCAGTACTTC. Translated: CASSPLQGGQYF.